This T cell receptor beta chain was retrieved from a study of T cell repertoires in aging, cancer and after chemotherapy (dated by TCRdb to the late 2010s). Some background on the complete study: Six donor age groups were covered, ranging from 30 or younger up to 70 or older, and each group contained at least three individuals. Paired pre- and post-chemotherapy samples in the hematological group came from chronic lymphocytic leukemia patients treated with fludarabine- or bendamustine-based regimens. Some 9 million TCR reads were contained in the full dataset. Peripheral blood TCR beta repertoires from healthy donors and cancer patients were profiled to examine immunoaging and T cell reconstitution after chemotherapy. Alongside 95 healthy donors serving as a reference group, the cohort included some 220 cancer patients, of whom about 93 had hematological cancers and some 130 had solid cancers.

The full study reports these points: Hematological cancer patients had lymphoid organ infiltration, which may itself impair thymic emigration or peripheral T cell expansion. In healthy donors, the decline in TCR diversity with age was mainly explained by loss of richness, whereas in cancer patients loss of evenness was also found to contribute. Compared with age-matched healthy donors, untreated patients with either hematological or solid cancers had significantly lower TCR diversity in the blood along with higher clonality. According to the authors, the repertoire data do not allow conclusions to be drawn about immunological memory after chemotherapy. An increase in median generation probability over the chemotherapy interval was observed in both cancer cohorts, suggesting that the repertoire was reconstituted through rebound thymic output.

Regarding this clonotype: The antigen this receptor binds is unknown. The sample holds no much larger clone one base away, and base qualities are not on file.

CDR1 SGHTA and CDR2 FQGNSA are derived from the germline V gene. V drops 6 bases and J drops 6 bases, leaving 6 bases in between. The CDR3, from cysteine to phenylalanine, totals 11 residues. Only the CDR3 part of the read is kept: 33 bases, read in frame from the first base. Rearranged TRB sequences spanning V, D and J segments were amplified by multiplex touch-down PCR using a mixed TRB-A/B primer pool. Illumina adapters and sample indices were attached to the amplicons through two consecutive PCR reactions run with Phusion HS II polymerase. Amplicons were gel-purified using the NucleoSpin Gel and PCR Clean-up kit and were subsequently checked with Qubit and an Agilent 2100 Bioanalyzer. The libraries were sequenced on an Illumina MiSeq with 600-cycle, single-indexed, paired-end runs. The original methods were these. Processing of the TRB sequences was carried out with MiXCR versions 2.12 and 3.0.5. Each unique CDR3 nucleotide sequence counted as one clone, and only productive sequences with at least two reads were retained. Shannon diversity, evenness, clonality (one minus evenness), and alpha-parameterized diversity profiles from alpha 0 to 5 were included as repertoire metrics. The IGoR algorithm was used to compute generation probabilities of clones in paired pre- and post-chemotherapy samples. TCRdb handled the public reads itself, with Q25 trimming in fastp and clone calling in MiXCR, and kept productive beta chains. One record per CDR3 amino acid sequence lists the most common genes and DNA. The authors' filters were not applied to this entry. The sample contains 2,000 or so distinct CDR3 sequences, under 60% of them found a single time. Roughly 50% of the sample comes from the top ten.

Instead of sorted cells or RNA, genomic DNA extracted from peripheral blood served as the source for amplifying TCR beta rearrangements. The chain links TRBV7-2 with TRBJ2-1; no D gene can be assigned with confidence. The sample consisted of blood. The receptor's source is a human donor with a blood cancer. The nucleotides read TGTGCCAGCAGAATAGTCAATGAGCAGTTCTTC. It codes for CASRIVNEQFF. Supplemented by the reference TRBV7-2 and TRBJ2-1 proteins around the CDR3, the complete variable domain is GAGVSQSPSNKVTEKGKDVELRCDPISGHTALYWYRQSLGQGLEFLIYFQGNSAPDKSGLPSDRFSAERTGGSVSTLTIQRTQQEDSAVYLCASRIVNEQFFGPGTRLTVL.